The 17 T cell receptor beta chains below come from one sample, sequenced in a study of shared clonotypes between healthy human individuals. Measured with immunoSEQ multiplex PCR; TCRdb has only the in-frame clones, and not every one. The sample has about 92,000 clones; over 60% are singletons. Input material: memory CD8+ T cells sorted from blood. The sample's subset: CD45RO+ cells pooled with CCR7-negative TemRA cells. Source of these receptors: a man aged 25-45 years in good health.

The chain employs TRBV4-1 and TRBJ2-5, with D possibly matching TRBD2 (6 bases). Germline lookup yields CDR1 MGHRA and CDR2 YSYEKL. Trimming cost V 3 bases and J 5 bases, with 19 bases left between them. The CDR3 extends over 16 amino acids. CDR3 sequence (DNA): TGCGCCAGCAGCCACCCTCGAGACGGACGGGGGGAGACCCAGTACTTC. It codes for CASSHPRDGRGETQYF.

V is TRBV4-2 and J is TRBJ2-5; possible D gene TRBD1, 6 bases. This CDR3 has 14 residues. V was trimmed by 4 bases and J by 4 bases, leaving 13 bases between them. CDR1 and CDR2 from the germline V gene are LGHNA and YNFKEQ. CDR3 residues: CASSPAGTLETQYF. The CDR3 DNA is TGTGCCAGCAGCCCCGCCGGGACACTAGAGACCCAGTACTTC.

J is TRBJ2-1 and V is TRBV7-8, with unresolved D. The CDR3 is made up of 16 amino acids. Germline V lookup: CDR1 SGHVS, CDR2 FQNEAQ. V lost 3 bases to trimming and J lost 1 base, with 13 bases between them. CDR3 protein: CASSFPASPSYNEQFF. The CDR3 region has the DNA TGTGCCAGCAGCTTCCCGGCATCGCCATCCTACAATGAGCAGTTCTTC.

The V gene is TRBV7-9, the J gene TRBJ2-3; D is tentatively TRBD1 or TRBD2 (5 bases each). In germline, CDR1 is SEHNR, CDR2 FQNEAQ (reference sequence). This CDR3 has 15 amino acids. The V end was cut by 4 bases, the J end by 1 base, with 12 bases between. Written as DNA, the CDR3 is TGTGCCAGCAGCTCGCTGGTGGGGGGCACAGATACGCAGTATTTT. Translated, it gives CASSSLVGGTDTQYF.

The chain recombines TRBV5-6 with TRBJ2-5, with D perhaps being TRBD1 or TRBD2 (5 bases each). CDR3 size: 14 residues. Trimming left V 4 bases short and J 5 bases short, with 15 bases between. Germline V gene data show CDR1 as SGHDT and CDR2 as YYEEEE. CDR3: CASSQTETKETQYF. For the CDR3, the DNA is TGTGCCAGCAGCCAGACAGAGACTAAGGAGACCCAGTACTTC. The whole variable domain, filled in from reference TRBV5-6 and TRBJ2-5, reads DAGVTQSPTHLIKTRGQQVTLRCSPKSGHDTVSWYQQALGQGPQFIFQYYEEEERQRGNFPDRFSGHQFPNYSSELNVNALLLGDSALYLCASSQTETKETQYFGPGTRLLVL.

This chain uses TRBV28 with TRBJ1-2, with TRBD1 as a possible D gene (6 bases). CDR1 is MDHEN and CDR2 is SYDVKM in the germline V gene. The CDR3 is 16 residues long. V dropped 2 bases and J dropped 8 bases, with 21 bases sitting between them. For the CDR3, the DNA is TGTGCCAGCAGTTTAAGTGGTTCTGGCAGGGGAGGAGGCTACACCTTC. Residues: CASSLSGSGRGGGYTF.

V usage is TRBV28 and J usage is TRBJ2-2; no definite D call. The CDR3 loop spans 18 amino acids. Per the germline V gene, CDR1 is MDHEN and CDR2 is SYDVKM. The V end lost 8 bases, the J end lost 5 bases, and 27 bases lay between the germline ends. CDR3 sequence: CASASFLTIYSRTGELFF. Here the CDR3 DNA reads TGTGCCAGCGCAAGTTTTCTCACAATCTATAGTAGAACCGGGGAGCTGTTTTTT.

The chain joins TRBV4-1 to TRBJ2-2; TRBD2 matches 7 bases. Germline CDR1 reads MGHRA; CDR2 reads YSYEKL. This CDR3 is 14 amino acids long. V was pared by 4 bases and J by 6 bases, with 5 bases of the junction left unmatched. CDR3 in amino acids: CASSRGRVAGELFF. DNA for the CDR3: TGCGCCAGCAGCCGAGGGAGGGTTGCCGGGGAGCTGTTTTTT.

The chain's CDR3 is CASSLFSGELFF. The CDR3 bases are TGTGCCAGCAGCTTGTTTTCCGGGGAGCTGTTTTTT. The chain employs TRBV5-8 and TRBJ2-2; D is uncertain. Trimming took off 1 base at V and 6 bases at J, with 4 bases between the two ends. CDR3 length: 12 amino acids. Germline values: CDR1 SGHTS, CDR2 YDEGEE.

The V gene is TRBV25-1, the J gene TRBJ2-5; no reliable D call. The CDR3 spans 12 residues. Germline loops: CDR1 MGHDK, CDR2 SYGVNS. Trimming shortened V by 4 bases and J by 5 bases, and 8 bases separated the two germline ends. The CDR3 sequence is CASSGRVETQYF. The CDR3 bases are TGTGCCAGCAGTGGGCGAGTTGAGACCCAGTACTTC.

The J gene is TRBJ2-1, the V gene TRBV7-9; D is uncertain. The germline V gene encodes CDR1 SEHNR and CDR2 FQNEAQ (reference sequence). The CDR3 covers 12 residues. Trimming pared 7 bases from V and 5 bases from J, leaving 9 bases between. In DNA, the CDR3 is TGTGCCAGCAAAAAACCGAACAATGAGCAGTTCTTC. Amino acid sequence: CASKKPNNEQFF.

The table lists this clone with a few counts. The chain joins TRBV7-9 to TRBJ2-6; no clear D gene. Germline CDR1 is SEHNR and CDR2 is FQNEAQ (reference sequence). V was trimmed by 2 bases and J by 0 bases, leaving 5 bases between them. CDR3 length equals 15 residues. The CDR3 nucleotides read TGTGCCAGCAGCTTATCGGCCTCTGGGGCCAACGTCCTGACTTTC. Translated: CASSLSASGANVLTF.

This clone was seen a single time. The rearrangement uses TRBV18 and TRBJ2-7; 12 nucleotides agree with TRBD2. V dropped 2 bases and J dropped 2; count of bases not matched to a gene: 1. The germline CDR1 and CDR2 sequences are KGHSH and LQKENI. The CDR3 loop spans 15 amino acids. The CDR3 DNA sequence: TGTGCCAGCTCACCAGGACTAGCGGGGACCTACGAGCAGTACTTC. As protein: CASSPGLAGTYEQYF.

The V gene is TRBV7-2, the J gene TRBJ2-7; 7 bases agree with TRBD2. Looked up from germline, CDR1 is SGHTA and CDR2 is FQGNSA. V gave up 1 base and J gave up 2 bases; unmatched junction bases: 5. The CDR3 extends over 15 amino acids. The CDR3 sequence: CASSLVGTTAYEQYF. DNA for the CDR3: TGTGCCAGCAGCTTAGTAGGGACTACAGCCTACGAGCAGTACTTC.

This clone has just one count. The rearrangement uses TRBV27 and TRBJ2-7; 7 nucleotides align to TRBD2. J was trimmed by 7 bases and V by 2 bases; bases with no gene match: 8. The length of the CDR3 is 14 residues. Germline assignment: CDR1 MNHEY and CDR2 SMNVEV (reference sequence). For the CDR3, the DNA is TGTGCCAGCAGTTTACTAGCGGAGTCTGATGAGCAGTACTTC. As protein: CASSLLAESDEQYF.

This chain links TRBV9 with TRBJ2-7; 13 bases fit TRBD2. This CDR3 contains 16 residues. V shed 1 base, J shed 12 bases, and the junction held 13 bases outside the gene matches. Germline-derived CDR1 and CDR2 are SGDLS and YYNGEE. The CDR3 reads CASSVSWRTSGSEVYF. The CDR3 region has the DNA TGTGCCAGCAGCGTAAGTTGGAGGACTAGCGGGAGTGAGGTGTACTTC. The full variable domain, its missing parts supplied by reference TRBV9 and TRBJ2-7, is DSGVTQTPKHLITATGQRVTLRCSPRSGDLSVYWYQQSLDQGLQFLIQYYNGEERAKGNILERFSAQQFPDLHSELNLSSLELGDSALYFCASSVSWRTSGSEVYFGPGTRLTVT.

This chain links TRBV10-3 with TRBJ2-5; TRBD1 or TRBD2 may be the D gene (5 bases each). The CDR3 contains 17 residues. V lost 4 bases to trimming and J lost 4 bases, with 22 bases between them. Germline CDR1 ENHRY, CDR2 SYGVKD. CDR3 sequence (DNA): TGTGCCATCAGTGTAAACTCGGGACGAGGAAGACGAGAGACCCAGTACTTC. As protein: CAISVNSGRGRRETQYF.